Shown below are 30 T cell receptor beta chains from a single sample sequenced in a study of T cells in Graves' hyperthyroidism and ophthalmopathy. TCR beta CDR3 regions were amplified from RNA. Researchers ran a first-round RT-PCR on the TCR CDR3 using the HTBI primer set. Each CDR3 protein is one row after TCRdb ran MiXCR on the multiplex PCR reads. The table lists fewer than 250,000 distinct CDR3 sequences, over 20% of them singletons. The sequenced sample was blood. The receptors come from a woman aged 40 to 49 with Graves' ophthalmopathy.

This clonotype was seen many times. V and J are TRBV28 and TRBJ1-1, with TRBD1 identical over 7 bases. The germline CDR1 and CDR2 sequences are MDHEN and SYDVKM. J was trimmed by 5 bases and V by 3 bases; bases with no gene match: 9. The CDR3 is 15 amino acids. CDR3 DNA sequence: TGTGCCAGCAGTTTCCCGTCGACAGGGAGGACTGAAGCTTTCTTT. It is translated as CASSFPSTGRTEAFF.

This clonotype turned up a few times. One end of the junction varies from germline; a read error may be responsible. V usage is TRBV6-1 and J usage is TRBJ1-2; TRBD1 agrees at 7 bases. The CDR3 runs to 13 residues. The germline V gene has CDR1 MNHNS and CDR2 SASEGT. In DNA, the CDR3 is TGTGCCAGCACCCTGACAGGGATGGGAGGCTACATCTTC. Its translation is CASTLTGMGGYIF.

The table lists this clonotype with many counts. The genes are TRBV7-8 and TRBJ2-7; 8 positions match TRBD2. CDR1 is SGHVS and CDR2 is FQNEAQ in the germline V gene. The CDR3 has 15 amino acids. V shed 0 bases and J 3 bases; nucleotides not matched to a gene: 4. The CDR3 sequence is CASSLASGGNYEQYF. The CDR3 DNA reads TGTGCCAGCAGCTTAGCCTCGGGAGGGAACTACGAGCAGTACTTC.

This clonotype was seen ten or more times. V is TRBV7-9 and J is TRBJ2-5, with no clear D. The V end lost 8 bases, the J end lost 5 bases, and 12 bases lay between the germline ends. Germline-derived CDR1 and CDR2 are SEHNR and FQNEAQ (reference sequence). This CDR3 comprises 12 residues. CDR3 sequence: CASSPSSETQYF. In nucleotides, the CDR3 is TGTGCCAGCTCACCAAGTTCTGAGACCCAGTACTTC.

This clonotype occurred a few times. The chain links TRBV2 to TRBJ1-6, with D uncertain. This CDR3 is 14 amino acids long. V lost 7 bases and J lost 0, with 7 bases in between. Germline V CDR1 and CDR2: SNHLY, FYNNEI. This CDR3 is CASIGSSYNSPLHF. DNA of the CDR3: TGTGCCAGCATCGGAAGCTCCTATAATTCACCCCTCCACTTT.

This clonotype has just a few counts. The chain has TRBV12-3 or TRBV12-4 and TRBJ1-1, with unresolved D. V lost 1 base and J 11 bases, leaving 11 bases between the germline ends. The CDR3 is made up of 12 amino acids. CDR3 loop: CASSLDPSRAFF. DNA for the CDR3: TGTGCCAGCAGTTTAGATCCATCGCGGGCTTTCTTT.

The chain couples TRBV7-3 to TRBJ2-7; 8 nucleotides match TRBD2. Germline assignment: CDR1 SGHTA and CDR2 FQGTGA. V dropped 1 base and J dropped 3; count of bases not matched to a gene: 5. This CDR3 region has 15 residues. The CDR3 loop is CASSLSGGGFYEQYF. As DNA, the CDR3 is TGTGCCAGCAGCTTAAGTGGCGGGGGGTTCTACGAGCAGTACTTC.

This clonotype was counted many times. A much larger clone sits a single nucleotide away, making a read error possible. The CDR3 ends on some other residue instead of the conserved phenylalanine or tryptophan, so this is likely a read error. The rearrangement links TRBV7-2 to TRBJ1-3; D is uncertain. CDR3 length: 15 amino acids. Trimming shortened V by 0 bases and J by 1 base, and 7 bases separated the two germline ends. Germline V gene sequence: CDR1 SGHTA, CDR2 FQGNSA. The CDR3, as DNA: TGTGCCAGCAGCTTAGCGCAAGGGTCTGGAAACACCATATATTCT. Translation: CASSLAQGSGNTIYS.

The CDR3 DNA reads as TGTGCCAGCAGTGAGACCGGGACACGGAACCAGCCCCAGCATTTT. Protein sequence: CASSETGTRNQPQHF. V gene TRBV6-1 combines with J gene TRBJ1-5; maybe TRBD1 (6 bases). V lost 3 bases, J lost 7 bases, and 16 bases lay in between. There are 15 residues in the CDR3. Per the germline V gene, CDR1 is MNHNS and CDR2 is SASEGT.

V usage is TRBV5-1 and J usage is TRBJ1-2, with a possible D match to TRBD1 (6 bases). Per germline, CDR1 SGHRS and CDR2 YFSETQ. The CDR3 runs 14 residues. Trimming took off 3 bases at V and 7 bases at J, with 16 bases between the two ends. CDR3 sequence (DNA): TGCGCCAGCAGCTCGGCCGGGACATCTCTTGGCTACACCTTC. Its translation: CASSSAGTSLGYTF.

Many counts were recorded for this clonotype. CDR3 protein: CASSRTSGRLENGELFF. Here the CDR3 DNA reads TGTGCCAGCAGCCGGACTAGCGGGAGGTTGGAGAACGGGGAGCTGTTTTTT. The chain has TRBV11-1 and TRBJ2-2, with 14 bases matching TRBD2. V gave up 5 bases and J gave up 7 bases; unmatched junction bases: 9. CDR1 and CDR2 (germline): SGHAT, FQDESV (reference sequence). The CDR3 extends over 17 amino acids.

J is TRBJ2-7 and V is TRBV6-1; TRBD2 aligns across 7 bases. CDR3 size: 14 residues. V shed 5 bases and J 3 bases; nucleotides not matched to a gene: 7. Germline lookup yields CDR1 MNHNS and CDR2 SASEGT. CDR3 in DNA: TGTGCCAGCAGTCCGACTAGCAATGGCTACGAGCAGTACTTC. This translates into CASSPTSNGYEQYF.

The count of this clonotype is one. The chain is built from TRBV12-3 or TRBV12-4 and TRBJ2-2, with 9 bases identical to TRBD1. J lost 3 bases, V lost 6 bases, and 8 bases had no gene match. CDR3 length: 16 amino acids. CDR3 DNA sequence: TGTGCCAGCAGGGTACCGGGACAGGGAGACACCGGGGAGCTGTTTTTT. It translates to CASRVPGQGDTGELFF.

Concerning this clonotype itself: Being one base from a much bigger clone, this may be a read error. The genes are TRBV24-1 and TRBJ1-3; unclear D gene. Germline V CDR1 and CDR2: KGHDR, SFDVKD. This CDR3 contains 14 residues. This CDR3 is CATSAAGSGYTIYF. Written as DNA, the CDR3 is TGTGCCACCAGTGCGGCAGGATCTGGATACACCATATATTTT.

The chain is built from TRBV4-1 and TRBJ2-7, with 9 nucleotides matching TRBD2. Per germline, CDR1 MGHRA and CDR2 YSYEKL. With V trimmed by 4 bases and J by 6 bases, 7 bases remained unmatched. The CDR3 runs 14 residues. The CDR3 loop is CASSPHEAGGEQYF. The CDR3, as DNA: TGCGCCAGCAGCCCCCACGAAGCGGGAGGCGAGCAGTACTTC.

This CDR3 reads CASRSPTDKNIQYF. DNA for the CDR3: TGTGCCAGCAGGTCCCCGACAGATAAAAACATTCAGTACTTC. The genes are TRBV6-1 and TRBJ2-4; D perhaps matches TRBD1 (5 bases). The CDR3 totals 14 residues. V lost 6 bases, J lost 4 bases, and 13 bases lay in between. Germline CDR1 and CDR2: MNHNS and SASEGT.

This clonotype has ten or more counts. This sequence joins TRBV10-3 and TRBJ2-7; D is undetermined. The V gene lost 5 bases and the J gene lost 5 bases, with 13 bases spanning the gap. CDR1 ENHRY and CDR2 SYGVKD come from the germline V gene. CDR3 length: 13 amino acids. Here the CDR3 DNA reads TGTGCCATCAGTCTTGACCCCCAGGACGAGCAGTACTTC. This translates into CAISLDPQDEQYF.

This chain connects TRBV6-1 to TRBJ1-1; D is unresolved. In germline, CDR1 is MNHNS, CDR2 SASEGT. The CDR3 loop spans 13 amino acids. Trimming stripped 6 bases from V and 3 bases from J, with 11 bases between. The DNA for the CDR3 is TGTGCCAGCAGCCGTTCGGAGTACACTGAAGCTTTCTTT. Translating gives CASSRSEYTEAFF.

Note on this clonotype: One end of the junction fails to match germline, which may point to a read error. The V gene is TRBV28, the J gene TRBJ2-2, with D possibly being TRBD1 or TRBD2 (5 bases each). Germline lookup yields CDR1 MDHEN and CDR2 SYDVKM. This CDR3 spans 16 amino acids. For the CDR3, the DNA is TGTGCCAGCAGTTTATGGGACATGATGAACACCGGGGAGCTGTGTTTT. It translates to CASSLWDMMNTGELCF.

This clonotype was seen repeatedly, ten times or more. This rearrangement joins TRBV3-1 to TRBJ1-1; D call uncertain. Per the germline V gene, CDR1 is LGHDT and CDR2 is YNNKEL (reference sequence). V lost 6 bases, J lost 0 bases, and 8 bases lay in between. The CDR3 contains 13 residues. The CDR3 is CASRKNVNTEAFF. As DNA, the CDR3 is TGTGCCAGCAGAAAGAATGTGAACACTGAAGCTTTCTTT.

This sequence joins TRBV12-3 or TRBV12-4 and TRBJ1-5; TRBD1 aligns across 10 bases. V trimming: 7 bases; J trimming: 2 bases; junction bases outside the gene matches: 2. The CDR3 is 14 residues long. The CDR3 loop reads CASMGTGGNQPQHF. The CDR3 region has the DNA TGTGCCAGCATGGGGACAGGGGGCAATCAGCCCCAGCATTTT.

This clonotype occurred many times. The V call is TRBV7-2, the J call TRBJ2-4; TRBD2 aligns across 7 bases. In germline, CDR1 is SGHTA, CDR2 FQGNSA. V was clipped by 4 bases and J by 1 base; unmatched bases: 10. The length of the CDR3 is 17 residues. The CDR3 coding sequence is TGTGCCAGCAGCTCAAGGAATAGCGGGTTTGCCAAAAACATTCAGTACTTC. Translated, it gives CASSSRNSGFAKNIQYF.

About this clonotype: A much more abundant neighbour one base away suggests this may be a read error. The V and J genes are TRBV6-1 and TRBJ1-2; a possible D gene is TRBD1 (5 bases). The CDR3 is 15 residues long. CDR1 is MNHNS, CDR2 SASEGT, per germline. CDR3 loop: CVSILVRGGRYGYTF. The DNA for the CDR3 is TGTGTCAGCATCTTAGTTCGGGGCGGAAGATATGGCTACACCTTC.

CDR3: CAISELGVSGDTEAFF. The CDR3 DNA sequence: TGTGCCATCAGTGAGCTAGGGGTCTCGGGGGACACTGAAGCTTTCTTT. This chain connects TRBV10-3 to TRBJ1-1; D possibly corresponds to TRBD1 (5 bases). Germline-derived CDR1 and CDR2 are ENHRY and SYGVKD. This CDR3 has 16 residues. V was trimmed by 2 bases and J by 3 bases, leaving 16 bases between them.

This clonotype has ten or more counts. The chain couples TRBV7-2 to TRBJ1-2; 7 nucleotides match TRBD1. This CDR3 has 13 residues. The germline V gene has CDR1 SGHTA and CDR2 FQGNSA. V lost 5 bases, J lost 5 bases, and 5 bases stayed unmatched. The CDR3: CASSPQGLYGYTF. CDR3 DNA: TGTGCCAGCAGCCCACAGGGGCTTTATGGCTACACCTTC.

The chain links TRBV6-2 or TRBV6-3 to TRBJ1-2, with D possibly TRBD1 on 5 matching bases. V lost 2 bases and J 4 bases, leaving 8 bases between the germline ends. The CDR3 is made up of 13 amino acids. Germline-derived CDR1 and CDR2 are MNHEY and SVGEGT. The CDR3 bases are TGTGCCAGCAGTTACACACAGGTCTATGGCTACACCTTC. This codes for CASSYTQVYGYTF.

Ten or more counts support this clonotype. The chain combines TRBV27 with TRBJ1-2, with 9 bases matching TRBD1. CDR1 is MNHEY, CDR2 SMNVEV, per germline (reference sequence). Trimming at V came to 4 bases and at J to 8 bases, leaving 5 bases not matched to a gene. The CDR3 loop spans 13 amino acids. The CDR3 protein is CASSSRDRDGYTF. The DNA for the CDR3 is TGTGCCAGCAGTTCCCGGGACAGGGACGGCTACACCTTC.

J is TRBJ1-5 and V is TRBV28; TRBD1 matches at 7 bases. J was trimmed by 7 bases and V by 6 bases; bases with no gene match: 6. The length of the CDR3 is 13 residues. Germline loops: CDR1 MDHEN, CDR2 SYDVKM. The CDR3 DNA follows: TGTGCCAGCAGGTCGGACAGGACGCAGCCCCAGCATTTT. This encodes CASRSDRTQPQHF.

This clonotype was detected once. This chain links TRBV12-5 with TRBJ1-1, with a weak D call TRBD1 (5 bases). Trimming removed 5 bases from V and 9 bases from J, with 13 bases in between. Germline assignment: CDR1 LGHNT and CDR2 FRNRAP. CDR3 length equals 12 residues. In nucleotides, the CDR3 is TGTGCTAGTGGTCTTGACAGAGGCAAAGCTTTCTTT. Translation: CASGLDRGKAFF.

Ten or more counts support this clonotype. The genes are TRBV5-1 and TRBJ2-7; 8 nucleotides line up with TRBD1. The length of the CDR3 is 15 residues. Germline V CDR1 and CDR2: SGHRS, YFSETQ. J gave up 1 base and V 2 bases, and 5 bases lay outside the gene matches. The CDR3 spells CASSFIDRGSYEQYF. The CDR3 DNA follows: TGCGCCAGCAGCTTCATTGACAGGGGATCCTACGAGCAGTACTTC.